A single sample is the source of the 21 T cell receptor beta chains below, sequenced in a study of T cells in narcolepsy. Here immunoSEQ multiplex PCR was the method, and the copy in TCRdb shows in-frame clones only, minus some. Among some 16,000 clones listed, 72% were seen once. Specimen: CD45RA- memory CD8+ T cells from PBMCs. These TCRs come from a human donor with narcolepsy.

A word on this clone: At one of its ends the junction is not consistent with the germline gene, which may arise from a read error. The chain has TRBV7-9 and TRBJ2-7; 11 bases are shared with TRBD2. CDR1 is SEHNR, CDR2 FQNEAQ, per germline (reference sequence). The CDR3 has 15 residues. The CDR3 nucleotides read TGTGCCAGCAGCCTAGCGGGGGGAAGCTCCTACGAGCAGTACTTC. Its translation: CASSLAGGSSYEQYF.

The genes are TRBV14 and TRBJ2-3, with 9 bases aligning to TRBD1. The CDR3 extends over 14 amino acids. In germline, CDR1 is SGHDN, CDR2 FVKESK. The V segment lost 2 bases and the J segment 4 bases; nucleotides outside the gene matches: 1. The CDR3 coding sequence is TGTGCCAGCAGCCAAACAGGGGGCCCAGATACGCAGTATTTT. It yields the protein CASSQTGGPDTQYF. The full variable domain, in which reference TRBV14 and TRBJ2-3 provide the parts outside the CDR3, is EAGVTQFPSHSVIEKGQTVTLRCDPISGHDNLYWYRRVMGKEIKFLLHFVKESKQDESGMPNNRFLAERTGGTYSTLKVQPAELEDSGVYFCASSQTGGPDTQYFGPGTRLTVL.

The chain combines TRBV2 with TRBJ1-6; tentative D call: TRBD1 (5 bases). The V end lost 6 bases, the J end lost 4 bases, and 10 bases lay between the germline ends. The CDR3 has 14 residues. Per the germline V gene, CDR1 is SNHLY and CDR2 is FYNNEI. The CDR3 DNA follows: TGTGCCAGCAGCGGGGGACGGTATAATTCACCCCTCCACTTT. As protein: CASSGGRYNSPLHF.

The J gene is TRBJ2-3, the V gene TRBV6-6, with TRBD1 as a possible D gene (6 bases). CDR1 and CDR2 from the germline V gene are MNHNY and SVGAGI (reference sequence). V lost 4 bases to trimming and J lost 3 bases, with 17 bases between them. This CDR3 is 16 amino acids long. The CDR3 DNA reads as TGTGCCAGCAGTTCTTCCCCTCACAGGGCGACAGATACGCAGTATTTT. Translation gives CASSSSPHRATDTQYF.

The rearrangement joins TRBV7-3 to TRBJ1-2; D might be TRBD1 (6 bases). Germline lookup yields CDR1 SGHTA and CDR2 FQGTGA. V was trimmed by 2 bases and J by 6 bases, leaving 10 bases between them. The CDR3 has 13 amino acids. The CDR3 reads CASSLSGVDGYTF. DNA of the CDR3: TGTGCCAGCAGCTTATCAGGGGTCGATGGCTACACCTTC.

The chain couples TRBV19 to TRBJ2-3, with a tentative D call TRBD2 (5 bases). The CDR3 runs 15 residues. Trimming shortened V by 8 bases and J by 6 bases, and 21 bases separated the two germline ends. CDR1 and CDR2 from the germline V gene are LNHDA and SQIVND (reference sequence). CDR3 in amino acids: CASRVATLGSDTQYF. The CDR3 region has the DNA TGTGCCAGTCGTGTCGCTACCCTGGGGAGCGATACGCAGTATTTT.

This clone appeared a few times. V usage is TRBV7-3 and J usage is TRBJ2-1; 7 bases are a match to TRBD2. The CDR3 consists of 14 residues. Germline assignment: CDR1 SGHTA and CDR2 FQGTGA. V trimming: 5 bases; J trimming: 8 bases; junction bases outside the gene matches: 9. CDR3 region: CASSPWEGFHEQFF. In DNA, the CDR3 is TGTGCCAGCAGCCCATGGGAGGGGTTCCATGAGCAGTTCTTC.

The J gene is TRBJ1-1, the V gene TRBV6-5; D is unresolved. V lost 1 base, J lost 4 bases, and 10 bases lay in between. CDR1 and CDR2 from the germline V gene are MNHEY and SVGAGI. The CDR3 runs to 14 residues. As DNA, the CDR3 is TGTGCCAGCAGTTACTACGGAGTGGGCACTGAAGCTTTCTTT. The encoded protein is CASSYYGVGTEAFF.

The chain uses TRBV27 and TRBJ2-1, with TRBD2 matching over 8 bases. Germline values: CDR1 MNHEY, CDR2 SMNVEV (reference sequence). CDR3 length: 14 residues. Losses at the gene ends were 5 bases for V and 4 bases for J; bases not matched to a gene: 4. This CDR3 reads CASSPGGAYNEQFF. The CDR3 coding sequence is TGTGCCAGCAGTCCCGGGGGGGCGTACAATGAGCAGTTCTTC.

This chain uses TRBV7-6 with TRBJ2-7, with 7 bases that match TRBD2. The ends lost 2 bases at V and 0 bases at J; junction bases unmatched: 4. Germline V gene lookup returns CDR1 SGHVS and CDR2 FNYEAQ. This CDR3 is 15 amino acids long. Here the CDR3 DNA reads TGTGCCAGCAGCTTATGGGGGGGAAGCTCCTACGAGCAGTACTTC. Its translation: CASSLWGGSSYEQYF.

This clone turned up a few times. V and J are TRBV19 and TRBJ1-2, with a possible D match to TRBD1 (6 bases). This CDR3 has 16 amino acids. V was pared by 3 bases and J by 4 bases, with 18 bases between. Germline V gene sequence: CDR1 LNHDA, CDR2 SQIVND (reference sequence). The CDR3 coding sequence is TGTGCCAGTAGTATGGACCACAGGGCCCCACTCTATGGCTACACCTTC. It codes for CASSMDHRAPLYGYTF.

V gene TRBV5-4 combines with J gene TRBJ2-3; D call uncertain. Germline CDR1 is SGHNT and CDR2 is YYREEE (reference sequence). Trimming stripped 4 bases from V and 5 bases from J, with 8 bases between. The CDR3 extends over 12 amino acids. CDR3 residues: CASSLNIDTQYF. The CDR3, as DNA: TGTGCCAGCAGCCTTAATATAGATACGCAGTATTTT.

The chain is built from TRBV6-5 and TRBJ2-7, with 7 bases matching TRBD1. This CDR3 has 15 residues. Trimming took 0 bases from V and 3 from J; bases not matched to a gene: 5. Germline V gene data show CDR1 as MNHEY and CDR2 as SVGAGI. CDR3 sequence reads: CASSYSLTGVYEQYF. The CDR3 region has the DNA TGTGCCAGCAGTTACTCTCTCACAGGGGTCTACGAGCAGTACTTC.

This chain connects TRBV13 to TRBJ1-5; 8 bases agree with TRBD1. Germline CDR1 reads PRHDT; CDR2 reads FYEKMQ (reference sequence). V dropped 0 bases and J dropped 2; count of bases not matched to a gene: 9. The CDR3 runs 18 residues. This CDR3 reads CASSLGLSDRVGNQPQHF. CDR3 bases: TGTGCCAGCAGCTTAGGCTTATCGGACAGGGTTGGCAATCAGCCCCAGCATTTT. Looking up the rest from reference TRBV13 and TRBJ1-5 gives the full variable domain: AAGVIQSPRHLIKEKRETATLKCYPIPRHDTVYWYQQGPGQDPQFLISFYEKMQSDKGSIPDRFSAQQFSDYHSELNMSSLELGDSALYFCASSLGLSDRVGNQPQHFGDGTRLSIL.

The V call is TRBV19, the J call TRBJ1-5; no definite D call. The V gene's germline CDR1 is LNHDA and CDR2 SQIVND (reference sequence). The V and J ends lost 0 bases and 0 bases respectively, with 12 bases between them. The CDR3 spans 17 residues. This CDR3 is CASSIDLQRFSNQPQHF. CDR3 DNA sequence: TGTGCCAGTAGTATAGATCTCCAGCGTTTTAGCAATCAGCCCCAGCATTTT.

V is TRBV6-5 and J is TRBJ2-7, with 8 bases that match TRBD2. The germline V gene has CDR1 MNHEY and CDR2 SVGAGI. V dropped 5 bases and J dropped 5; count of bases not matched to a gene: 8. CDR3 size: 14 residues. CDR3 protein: CASSIGTSSDEQYF. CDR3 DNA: TGTGCCAGCAGTATCGGGACTAGTTCTGACGAGCAGTACTTC.

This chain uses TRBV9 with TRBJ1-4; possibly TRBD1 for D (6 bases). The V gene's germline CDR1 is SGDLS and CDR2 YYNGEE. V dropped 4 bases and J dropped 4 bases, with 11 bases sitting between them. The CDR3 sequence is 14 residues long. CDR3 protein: CASSTGSGNEKLFF. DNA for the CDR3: TGTGCCAGCAGCACAGGGTCAGGTAATGAAAAACTGTTTTTT.

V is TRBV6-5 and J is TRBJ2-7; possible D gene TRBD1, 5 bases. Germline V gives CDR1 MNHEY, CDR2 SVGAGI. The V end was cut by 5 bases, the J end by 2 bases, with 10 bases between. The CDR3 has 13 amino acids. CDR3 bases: TGTGCCAGCAGTATTTACAGGACCTACGAGCAGTACTTC. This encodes CASSIYRTYEQYF.

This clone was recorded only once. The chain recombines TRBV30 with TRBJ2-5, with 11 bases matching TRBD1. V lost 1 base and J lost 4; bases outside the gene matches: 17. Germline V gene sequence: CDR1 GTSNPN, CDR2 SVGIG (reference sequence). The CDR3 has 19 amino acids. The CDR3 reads CAWSGFRTGGVMVAETQYF. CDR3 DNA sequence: TGTGCCTGGAGTGGATTCCGGACAGGGGGCGTGATGGTCGCAGAGACCCAGTACTTC.

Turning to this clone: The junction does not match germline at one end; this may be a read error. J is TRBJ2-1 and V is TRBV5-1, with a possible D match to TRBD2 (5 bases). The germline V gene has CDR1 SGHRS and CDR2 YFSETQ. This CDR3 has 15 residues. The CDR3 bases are TGCGCCAGCGGCTTGGCGTGGGAGAGGCACAATGAGCAGTTCTTC. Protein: CASGLAWERHNEQFF.

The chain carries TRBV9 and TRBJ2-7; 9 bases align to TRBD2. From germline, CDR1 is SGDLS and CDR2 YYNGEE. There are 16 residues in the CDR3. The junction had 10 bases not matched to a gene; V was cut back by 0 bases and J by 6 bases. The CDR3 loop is CASSVGHSGSSVEQYF. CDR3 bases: TGTGCCAGCAGCGTAGGACATAGCGGGAGTTCCGTCGAGCAGTACTTC.